This T cell receptor (beta chain) originates from a study of regulatory T cells in long-lasting Graves disease. Points from the study as a whole: Persistent disease exhibited a predilection for TRBV28, TRBJ1-2 and TRBJ2-5.

The germline V and J ends were trimmed by 8 bases and 4 bases, with 17 bases remaining between them. CDR1 is MDHEN and CDR2 is SYDVKM in the germline V gene. CDR3 length equals 14 residues. This clonotype was detected a few times. Its antigen is unidentified. Both iRepertoire HTBI primers and Arm-PCR of CDR3 regions were used to build the TCR beta libraries. Original methodology: Samples collectively showed 60 to 75 TRBV and around 15 TRBJ segments. TCRdb analysed the multiplex PCR reads with MiXCR anew, one entry per CDR3 protein. These V and J calls rely on TCRdb rather than the paper's analysis. This table has hundreds of thousands of distinct CDR3 sequences, 22% appearing once. Sample time point: persistent/refractory GD, antithyroid drugs over 5 years with positive TRAb. Generation of the TCR library employed RNA extracted from PBMCs.

Sequences were derived from peripheral blood mononuclear cells (PBMCs), sampled when the disease was refractory, from a patient treated with antithyroid drugs. The sequence came from a female donor with Graves disease. This chain connects TRBV28 to TRBJ2-5, with a weak D call TRBD2 (6 bases). CDR3 protein: CASGLGGNAETQYF. The DNA of the CDR3 is TGTGCCAGCGGCCTGGGCGGGAATGCAGAGACCCAGTACTTC. The full variable domain, with the rest looked up from reference TRBV28 and TRBJ2-5, is DVKVTQSSRYLVKRTGEKVFLECVQDMDHENMFWYRQDPGLGLRLIYFSYDVKMKEKGDIPEGYSVSREKKERFSLILESASTNQTSMYLCASGLGGNAETQYFGPGTRLLVL.